This TCR beta chain stems from a study of blood T cell repertoires in COVID-19. Looking at the study overall: Donors in the United States, Italy and Spain gave samples during acute or convalescent COVID-19.

Generated by immunoSEQ multiplex PCR, the TCRdb table keeps only in-frame clones and is missing some. Among 30,000 to 40,000 clones listed, approximately 86% were seen once. Germline values: CDR1 MDHEN, CDR2 SYDVKM. V shed 8 bases and J 8 bases; nucleotides not matched to a gene: 11. This CDR3 region has 15 residues. Sequenced sample: peripheral blood. This sequence was found in a woman aged 80 or over with active or convalescent COVID-19. This rearrangement joins TRBV28 to TRBJ2-1; 11 bases are shared with TRBD2. As DNA, the CDR3 is TGTGCCAGCTCTACGGTAGCGGGAGGGCCCTATGAGCAGTTCTTC. Its translation: CASSTVAGGPYEQFF.